The 21 T cell receptor beta chains below were found in one sample sequenced in a study of cytomegalovirus exposure and HLA in healthy donors. PCR primers comprised 60 Vbeta and 13 Jbeta primers. Generated by immunoSEQ multiplex PCR, the TCRdb table keeps only in-frame clones and is missing some. This table has approximately 130,000 clones, roughly 79% appearing once. Source material: PBMCs. Receptors were obtained from a man aged 18 to 29 in good health and CMV-seronegative.

The sample holds a few counts of this clone. The chain has TRBV5-1 and TRBJ1-1, with D possibly matching TRBD1 (5 bases). The CDR3 totals 11 residues. Germline V gene data show CDR1 as SGHRS and CDR2 as YFSETQ. Trimming took 6 bases from V and 4 from J, leaving 7 bases between them. CDR3: CASTQGTEAFF. The CDR3, as DNA: TGCGCCAGCACCCAGGGCACTGAAGCTTTCTTT.

J is TRBJ2-7 and V is TRBV9; 8 bases are a match to TRBD1. The junction had 5 bases not matched to a gene; V was cut back by 4 bases and J by 2 bases. The CDR3 has 14 amino acids. In germline, CDR1 is SGDLS, CDR2 YYNGEE. DNA of the CDR3: TGTGCCAGCAGCTCGACAGGGGCGGCCTACGAGCAGTACTTC. Amino acid sequence: CASSSTGAAYEQYF. Looking up the rest from reference TRBV9 and TRBJ2-7 gives the full variable domain: DSGVTQTPKHLITATGQRVTLRCSPRSGDLSVYWYQQSLDQGLQFLIQYYNGEERAKGNILERFSAQQFPDLHSELNLSSLELGDSALYFCASSSTGAAYEQYFGPGTRLTVT.

This rearrangement joins TRBV10-3 to TRBJ1-5; D is uncertain. V lost 8 bases, J lost 0 bases, and 14 bases lay in between. This CDR3 region has 15 residues. CDR1 is ENHRY and CDR2 is SYGVKD in the germline V gene. CDR3 loop: CAIASTEYSNQPQHF. CDR3 sequence (DNA): TGTGCCATCGCCTCAACAGAGTATAGCAATCAGCCCCAGCATTTT.

V usage is TRBV7-8 and J usage is TRBJ2-5; TRBD2 matches 7 bases. Germline CDR1 reads SGHVS; CDR2 reads FQNEAQ. This CDR3 is 20 amino acids long. The trim removed 2 bases at V and 2 bases at J, leaving 20 bases unmatched. CDR3 bases: TGTGCCAGCAGCTTAAACGGGAGGCCGTGGGCCGTGACAGTGCAAGAGACCCAGTACTTC. This encodes CASSLNGRPWAVTVQETQYF.

V and J are TRBV9 and TRBJ1-4, with 7 bases aligning to TRBD1. The germline V gene has CDR1 SGDLS and CDR2 YYNGEE. The J segment lost 9 bases and the V segment lost 3 bases, leaving 11 bases of the junction unmatched. The CDR3 is 15 residues long. The CDR3 region is CASSAHRTGRQKLFF. DNA for the CDR3: TGTGCCAGCAGCGCCCATCGGACAGGCCGGCAAAAACTGTTTTTT.

The chain carries TRBV28 and TRBJ2-3; D is possibly TRBD2 (5 bases). CDR1 and CDR2 from the germline V gene are MDHEN and SYDVKM. Trimming took off 4 bases at V and 4 bases at J, with 21 bases between the two ends. The CDR3 extends over 17 amino acids. CDR3 loop: CASSSPLLVHGADTQYF. CDR3 nucleotides: TGTGCCAGCAGTTCCCCCCTTTTGGTCCACGGGGCAGATACGCAGTATTTT.

This chain joins TRBV7-9 and TRBJ2-3, with 8 positions matching TRBD2. J gave up 5 bases and V 5 bases, and 12 bases lay outside the gene matches. The CDR3 consists of 16 residues. Per germline, CDR1 SEHNR and CDR2 FQNEAQ (reference sequence). In DNA form, the CDR3 reads TGTGCCAGCAGCACCATAGCGGGGTTTGGCCTAGATACGCAGTATTTT. Protein: CASSTIAGFGLDTQYF.

This chain joins TRBV5-6 and TRBJ1-6; D might be TRBD1 (6 bases). Germline-derived CDR1 and CDR2 are SGHDT and YYEEEE. Between the trimmed V and J ends, which lost 4 bases and 5 bases, there was a span of 22 bases. The CDR3 contains 18 residues. CDR3 sequence: CASSGKQGSRSHNSPLHF. The CDR3 DNA is TGTGCCAGCAGCGGAAAACAGGGTTCCCGATCACATAATTCACCCCTCCACTTT.

The chain links TRBV5-6 to TRBJ1-1; D is uncertain. V shed 6 bases and J shed 4 bases, with 16 bases lying between them. CDR1 is SGHDT and CDR2 is YYEEEE in the germline V gene. The CDR3 runs 14 residues. The CDR3 DNA reads as TGTGCCAGCACCCCCCCAAGACGGAGCACTGAAGCTTTCTTT. Its protein product is CASTPPRRSTEAFF.

The CDR3 reads CASSRIPGEGQPQHF. The CDR3 nucleotides are TGTGCCAGCAGCCGAATCCCAGGGGAGGGTCAGCCCCAGCATTTT. The gene calls are TRBV7-9 and TRBJ1-5; a possible D gene is TRBD1 (6 bases). The length of the CDR3 is 15 residues. Trimming shortened V by 5 bases and J by 6 bases, and 17 bases separated the two germline ends. Per germline, CDR1 SEHNR and CDR2 FQNEAQ (reference sequence).

This clone was seen just once. J is TRBJ1-2 and V is TRBV7-2, with D possibly TRBD1 on 6 matching bases. Germline V gene data show CDR1 as SGHTA and CDR2 as FQGNSA. Trimming removed 5 bases from V and 0 bases from J, with 7 bases in between. This CDR3 region has 13 residues. The CDR3 region is CASSHRANYGYTF. The DNA for the CDR3 is TGTGCCAGCAGCCACAGGGCTAACTATGGCTACACCTTC.

The table lists this clone with a count of one. The genes are TRBV2 and TRBJ1-5, with D tentatively TRBD1 (6 bases). V was shortened by 5 bases and J by 5 bases, with 22 bases between the two germline ends. Per germline, CDR1 SNHLY and CDR2 FYNNEI. The CDR3 covers 17 residues. In DNA form, the CDR3 reads TGTGCCAGCAGTAGGGGGGGACGTGAATTATCCGATCAGCCCCAGCATTTT. It codes for CASSRGGRELSDQPQHF.

V is TRBV7-9 and J is TRBJ1-4; no clear D. Trimming stripped 4 bases from V and 6 bases from J, with 12 bases between. The CDR3 has 14 amino acids. Per germline, CDR1 SEHNR and CDR2 FQNEAQ (reference sequence). In DNA, the CDR3 is TGTGCCAGCAGCTGGGTACAGAGTGATGAAAAACTGTTTTTT. As protein: CASSWVQSDEKLFF.

The chain joins TRBV4-3 to TRBJ1-1; D is uncertain. Germline CDR1 LGHNA, CDR2 YSLEER. V lost 0 bases and J 6 bases, leaving 11 bases between the germline ends. The CDR3 is 14 residues long. This CDR3 is CASSQDRPVSEAFF. CDR3 nucleotide sequence: TGCGCCAGCAGCCAAGACAGGCCGGTTTCTGAAGCTTTCTTT.

This sequence joins TRBV7-2 and TRBJ2-1; the D gene is possibly TRBD1 (5 bases). CDR3 length: 15 residues. The V gene lost 5 bases and the J gene lost 2 bases, with 13 bases spanning the gap. Germline V lookup: CDR1 SGHTA, CDR2 FQGNSA. CDR3 loop: CASSPRTSPYNEQFF. The CDR3 DNA reads TGTGCCAGCAGCCCTCGGACAAGTCCCTACAATGAGCAGTTCTTC. The full variable domain, in which reference TRBV7-2 and TRBJ2-1 provide the parts outside the CDR3, is GAGVSQSPSNKVTEKGKDVELRCDPISGHTALYWYRQSLGQGLEFLIYFQGNSAPDKSGLPSDRFSAERTGGSVSTLTIQRTQQEDSAVYLCASSPRTSPYNEQFFGPGTRLTVL.

The CDR3 DNA follows: TGTGCCAGCAGCTTGGAGTCTAGCGGGGAAGAGCAGTTCTTC. Protein product: CASSLESSGEEQFF. The chain couples TRBV5-4 to TRBJ2-1; 9 nucleotides match TRBD2. The V and J ends lost 0 bases and 10 bases, in that order; junction bases with no gene match: 5. CDR1 and CDR2 (germline): SGHNT, YYREEE (reference sequence). The CDR3 runs to 14 residues.

This clone appeared a single time. The CDR3 nucleotides are TGCAGCGTGGAGGACAGGGATACTTCCTACGAGCAGTACTTC. Translation gives CSVEDRDTSYEQYF. The chain has TRBV29-1 and TRBJ2-7, with 8 bases that match TRBD1. In germline, CDR1 is SQVTM, CDR2 ANQGSEA. After removal of 6 bases from V and 1 base from J, the junction contained 8 bases not matched to a gene. The CDR3 has 14 residues.

The chain joins TRBV12-5 to TRBJ1-2; no clear D. This CDR3 spans 14 amino acids. The germline gives CDR1 LGHNT, CDR2 FRNRAP. V was pared by 2 bases and J by 3 bases, with 10 bases between. The CDR3 coding sequence is TGTGCTAGTGGTTTGCCCCAGAGGGACTATGGCTACACCTTC. Protein sequence: CASGLPQRDYGYTF.

The chain uses TRBV4-3 and TRBJ1-2, with D perhaps TRBD1 (5 bases). Trimming pared 0 bases from V and 4 bases from J, leaving 15 bases between. Germline CDR1 reads LGHNA; CDR2 reads YSLEER. CDR3 size: 16 residues. The CDR3 sequence: CASSQDRQSSSYGYTF. In DNA, the CDR3 is TGCGCCAGCAGCCAAGACAGACAGAGTTCGAGCTATGGCTACACCTTC.

This clone occurred a few times. The chain combines TRBV6-4 with TRBJ2-1, with 13 bases aligning to TRBD2. Germline V lookup: CDR1 MRHNA, CDR2 SNTAGT. This CDR3 is built from 15 residues. Trimming cost V 3 bases and J 4 bases; bases outside gene matches: 0. This chain's CDR3 is CASSEGLAGYNEQFF. The DNA of the CDR3 is TGTGCCAGCAGTGAGGGACTAGCGGGGTACAATGAGCAGTTCTTC.

J is TRBJ1-3 and V is TRBV5-1, with 9 bases matching TRBD1. V shed 4 bases and J 0 bases; nucleotides not matched to a gene: 8. The CDR3 is 17 amino acids. From germline, CDR1 is SGHRS and CDR2 YFSETQ. The CDR3 reads CASSPLQGATSGNTIYF. The CDR3 region has the DNA TGCGCCAGCAGCCCCTTACAGGGGGCCACCTCTGGAAACACCATATATTTT.